One sample yielded the 8 T cell receptor beta chains listed below, sequenced in a study of shared clonotypes between healthy human individuals. Assay: immunoSEQ multiplex PCR; the TCRdb copy retains only in-frame clones and omits some. The data hold some 2,500,000 clones, with approximately 93% observed a single time. The material sequenced was naive CD4+ T cells from PBMCs. Subset here: CD45RA+ positively selected. Receptors originate from a young man in good health. Some clones in this sample may be carry-over from other donors' samples.

This chain joins TRBV2 and TRBJ2-5; 11 positions agree with TRBD2. This CDR3 spans 12 amino acids. Trimming cost V 4 bases and J 13 bases; bases outside gene matches: 5. Per the germline V gene, CDR1 is SNHLY and CDR2 is FYNNEI. CDR3 coding DNA: TGTGCCAGCAGTGGGGGACTAGCGGTTATGTACTTC. Amino acid sequence: CASSGGLAVMYF. Supplemented by reference TRBV2 and TRBJ2-5, the full variable domain reads EPEVTQTPSHQVTQMGQEVILRCVPISNHLYFYWYRQILGQKVEFLVSFYNNEISEKSEIFDDQFSVERPDGSNFTLKIRSTKLEDSAMYFCASSGGLAVMYFGPGTRLLVL.

The V and J genes are TRBV28 and TRBJ1-2; a possible D gene is TRBD1 (6 bases). The CDR3 length is 15 residues. Trimming removed 2 bases at V and 3 bases at J, with 13 bases between. In germline, CDR1 is MDHEN, CDR2 SYDVKM. Here the CDR3 DNA reads TGTGCCAGCAGTTTAAGAGGGGAGGGGGACTATGGCTACACCTTC. This encodes CASSLRGEGDYGYTF.

The chain uses TRBV7-9 and TRBJ2-7, with 9 bases that match TRBD1. Germline V gene lookup returns CDR1 SEHNR and CDR2 FQNEAQ (reference sequence). The CDR3 has 14 amino acids. V gave up 5 bases and J gave up 5 bases; unmatched junction bases: 7. Here the CDR3 DNA reads TGTGCCAGCAGCCCCCGGACAGGGGAGAACGAGCAGTACTTC. Its protein is CASSPRTGENEQYF.

The CDR3: CASKGRTNEKLFF. CDR3 nucleotides: TGTGCCAGTAAAGGGAGGACTAATGAAAAACTGTTTTTT. The rearrangement uses TRBV28 and TRBJ1-4; D call uncertain. The CDR3 has 13 amino acids. Germline assignment: CDR1 MDHEN and CDR2 SYDVKM. V was cut by 9 bases and J by 2 bases, with 10 bases left in between.

The V and J genes are TRBV5-6 and TRBJ1-3; D remains ambiguous. The length of the CDR3 is 15 residues. The V end was cut by 2 bases, the J end by 2 bases, with 11 bases between. The V gene's germline CDR1 is SGHDT and CDR2 YYEEEE. CDR3 protein: CASSFVSTPGNTIYF. As DNA, the CDR3 is TGTGCCAGCAGCTTCGTAAGTACGCCTGGAAACACCATATATTTT.

This clone was counted a single time. The CDR3, as DNA: TGTGCCAGCAGCTTAGCGCGGGGGCCTGGCTACACCTTC. It translates to CASSLARGPGYTF. This chain joins TRBV7-2 and TRBJ1-2; D is possibly TRBD1 (6 bases). V was trimmed by 0 bases and J by 7 bases, leaving 9 bases between them. This CDR3 spans 13 amino acids. Germline loops: CDR1 SGHTA, CDR2 FQGNSA.

The chain links TRBV6-1 to TRBJ2-5; perhaps TRBD2 as D (5 bases). Germline V gives CDR1 MNHNS, CDR2 SASEGT. The ends were cut back, 0 bases at V and 5 bases at J, with 13 bases in the middle. The CDR3 extends over 15 amino acids. Here the CDR3 reads CASSEARVVRETQYF. The CDR3 DNA is TGTGCCAGCAGTGAAGCGAGGGTGGTTAGGGAGACCCAGTACTTC.

The chain links TRBV7-9 to TRBJ2-3; tentative D call: TRBD2 (6 bases). Germline lookup yields CDR1 SEHNR and CDR2 FQNEAQ (reference sequence). CDR3 size: 15 residues. The V end was cut by 2 bases, the J end by 3 bases, with 12 bases between. The CDR3 sequence is CASSLPAAGTDTQYF. CDR3 nucleotide sequence: TGTGCCAGCAGCTTACCAGCTGCGGGAACAGATACGCAGTATTTT.